Sequencing of this TCR beta chain was carried out in a study of radiotherapy plus CTLA-4 blockade in lung cancer. General study results and limits: Alongside interferon-beta, early blood T cell clone dynamics were reportedly the best predictor of response.

Assay: immunoSEQ multiplex PCR; the TCRdb copy retains only in-frame clones and omits some. The repertoire has 62,000 or so clones, 79% of them found once; the top ten carry 8% to 10%. Note on this clone: The antigen remains unidentified.

Germline V gives CDR1 MNHEY, CDR2 SVGAGI. Trimming left V 0 bases short and J 1 base short, with 7 bases between. The CDR3 covers 15 residues. The sample here was peripheral blood, taken from a patient treated with radiotherapy plus ipilimumab. The genes are TRBV6-5 and TRBJ2-1; D ambiguous. This receptor was obtained from a human donor with non-small cell lung cancer who had a complete response to radiotherapy plus ipilimumab. The CDR3 sequence is CASSYSGSSYNEQFF. Written as DNA, the CDR3 is TGTGCCAGCAGTTACTCGGGGTCTTCCTACAATGAGCAGTTCTTC.